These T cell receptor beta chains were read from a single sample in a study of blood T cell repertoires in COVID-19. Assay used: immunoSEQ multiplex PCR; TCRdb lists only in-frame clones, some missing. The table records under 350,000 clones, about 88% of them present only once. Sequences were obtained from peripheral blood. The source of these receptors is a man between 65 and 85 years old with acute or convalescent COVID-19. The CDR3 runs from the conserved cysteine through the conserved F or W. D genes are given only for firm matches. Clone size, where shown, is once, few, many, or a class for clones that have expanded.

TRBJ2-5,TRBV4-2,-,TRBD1,TGTGCCAGCAGCCGGGACAGGGGACAACAAGAGACCCAGTACTTC,CASSRDRGQQETQYF
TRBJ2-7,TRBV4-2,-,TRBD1,TGTGCCAGCAGCCAAGGACAGGGGACCTACGAGCAGTACTTC,CASSQGQGTYEQYF
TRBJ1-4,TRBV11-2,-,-,TGTGCCAGCTCTGTGGGGGTCCGGAGGGCTAATGAAAAACTGTTTTTT,CASSVGVRRANEKLFF
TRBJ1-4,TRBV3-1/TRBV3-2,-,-,TGTGCCAGCAGCCAGGACCTGACAGAGGACGAAGAAAAACTGTTTTTT,CASSQDLTEDEEKLFF
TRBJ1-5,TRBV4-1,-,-,TGCGCCAGCAGCCAAGATACTCTGGGCGTCCAGCCCCAGCATTTT,CASSQDTLGVQPQHF
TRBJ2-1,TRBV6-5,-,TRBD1,TGTGCCAGCAGTCCTCAGGCAGGGGGCCGGAATGAGCAGTTCTTC,CASSPQAGGRNEQFF
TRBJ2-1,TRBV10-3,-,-,TGTGCCACCAGGGAGTTCGGTGAGCAGTTCTTC,CATREFGEQFF
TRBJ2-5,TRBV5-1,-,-,TGCGCCAGCAACTCTCGAGGCCCCGGGTACCAAGAGACCCAGTACTTC,CASNSRGPGYQETQYF
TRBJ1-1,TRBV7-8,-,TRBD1,TGTGCCAGCAGCCTACAACAGGGGAGTTCCACTGAAGCTTTCTTT,CASSLQQGSSTEAFF
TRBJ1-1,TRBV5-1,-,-,TGCGCCAGCAGCTTGGCGACAGGACGTGAGGGGAACACTGAAGCTTTCTTT,CASSLATGREGNTEAFF
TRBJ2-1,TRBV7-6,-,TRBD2,TGTGCCAGCAGCACGACTAGCGGGGTCTACAATGAGCAGTTCTTC,CASSTTSGVYNEQFF
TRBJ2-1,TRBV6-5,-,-,TGTGCCAGCAGTTACCAGGTCTCCTACAATGAGCAGTTCTTC,CASSYQVSYNEQFF
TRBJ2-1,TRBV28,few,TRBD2,TGTGCCAGCAGTCCGTCTAGCGGGGGCTACAATGAGCAGTTCTTC,CASSPSSGGYNEQFF
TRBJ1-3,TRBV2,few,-,TGTGCCAGCAGGAGCTATCGCTCTGGAAACACCATATATTTT,CASRSYRSGNTIYF
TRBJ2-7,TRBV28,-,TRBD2,TGTGCCAGCAGTTACGCACTAGCGGGAGCTGGAGAGCAGTACTTC,CASSYALAGAGEQYF